The 30 T cell receptor beta chains presented below share a single source sample, sequenced in a study of T and B cells in COVID-19 patients. BIOMED2 TRB-A/B primer pools were used in multiplex TRB PCR. TCRdb reprocessed the multiplex PCR reads with MiXCR, giving one entry per CDR3 protein. This sample carries about 7,600 distinct CDR3 sequences, approximately 24% of them seen once, and the ten largest clones take around 10%. TRB was amplified from about 250-500 ng of blood genomic DNA. The sequenced material came from blood. These receptors originate from a human donor with active COVID-19.

A note on this clonotype: Just one base apart from a much larger clone, this may be a read error. This chain joins TRBV6-5 and TRBJ1-1; D remains ambiguous. Per germline, CDR1 MNHEY and CDR2 SVGAGI. Deletions cut 3 bases from V and 2 bases from J, with 10 bases between. The CDR3 consists of 14 residues. Here the CDR3 DNA reads TGTGCCAGCAGTTATCAGGCAAGAAACACTGAAGCTTTCTTT. Protein: CASSYQARNTEAFF.

By sample share, this clonotype is medium-sized. The chain uses TRBV6-2 or TRBV6-3 and TRBJ2-1; TRBD2 agrees at 7 bases. Germline V lookup: CDR1 MNHEY, CDR2 SVGEGT. Unmatched junction bases numbered 7, after V lost 0 bases and J lost 2 bases. This CDR3 region has 17 residues. CDR3 nucleotides: TGTGCCAGCAGTTACTCCACACTAGCGCCGCCCTACAATGAGCAGTTCTTC. This translates into CASSYSTLAPPYNEQFF.

Judged by abundance, this clonotype is medium-sized. The genes are TRBV6-5 and TRBJ2-1, with D uncertain. The CDR3 has 9 residues. The V gene lost 7 bases and the J gene lost 7 bases, with 2 bases spanning the gap. Germline V gene lookup returns CDR1 MNHEY and CDR2 SVGAGI. CDR3 protein: CASMNEQFF. The CDR3 region has the DNA TGTGCCAGCATGAATGAGCAGTTCTTC.

The rearrangement joins TRBV20-1 to TRBJ1-1; D not certain. Germline CDR1 is DFQATT and CDR2 is SNEGSKA (reference sequence). With 6 bases removed from V and 10 bases from J, the gap between germline ends came to 18 bases. The CDR3 length is 12 residues. The CDR3 loop reads CSAKDEASGAFF. CDR3 DNA: TGCAGTGCAAAAGATGAGGCTTCGGGAGCTTTCTTT.

This clonotype was seen only once. This chain links TRBV11-2 with TRBJ1-2; D is undetermined. This CDR3 region has 12 residues. The V and J ends lost 6 bases and 5 bases respectively, with 10 bases between them. Germline CDR1 reads SGHAT; CDR2 reads FQNNGV. In nucleotides, the CDR3 is TGTGCCAGCAGTTCTTCAGCTTATGGCTACACCTTC. Its protein product is CASSSSAYGYTF.

There are a few counts of this clonotype. The V and J genes are TRBV5-6 and TRBJ1-4; unclear D gene. Trimming took 6 bases from V and 10 from J, leaving 16 bases between them. Per the germline V gene, CDR1 is SGHDT and CDR2 is YYEEEE. The CDR3 covers 13 residues. CDR3: CASTSPTQGKLFF. Written as DNA, the CDR3 is TGTGCCAGCACCTCCCCCACCCAAGGAAAACTGTTTTTT.

This clonotype was counted only a few times. CDR3 sequence: CASSLGLAGPQGTQYF. CDR3 in DNA: TGTGCCAGCAGCTTGGGACTAGCGGGGCCGCAAGGTACGCAGTATTTT. The V gene is TRBV7-2, the J gene TRBJ2-3; 13 bases are shared with TRBD2. The CDR3 has 16 residues. CDR1 and CDR2 (germline): SGHTA, FQGNSA. The junction had 8 bases not matched to a gene; V was cut back by 3 bases and J by 8 bases.

In its sample, this clonotype is medium-sized. V gene TRBV7-6 combines with J gene TRBJ2-1; possibly TRBD1 for D (6 bases). This CDR3 region has 15 residues. Trimming took 4 bases from V and 4 from J, leaving 14 bases between them. CDR1 is SGHVS and CDR2 is FNYEAQ in the germline V gene. CDR3 coding DNA: TGTGCCAGCAGCTCCGGGACACAGTCTTACAATGAGCAGTTCTTC. It encodes CASSSGTQSYNEQFF.

This clonotype counts as medium-sized. The chain has TRBV27 and TRBJ2-7; 11 bases align to TRBD2. The CDR3 extends over 13 amino acids. V was clipped by 7 bases and J by 6 bases; unmatched bases: 5. Per germline, CDR1 MNHEY and CDR2 SMNVEV (reference sequence). The CDR3 coding sequence is TGTGCCAGCACTGGTCTAGCGGGAGGCGAGCAGTACTTC. This encodes CASTGLAGGEQYF.

This clonotype turned up a few times. The J gene is TRBJ2-7, the V gene TRBV20-1, with D possibly matching TRBD2 (6 bases). Per the germline V gene, CDR1 is DFQATT and CDR2 is SNEGSKA (reference sequence). The V end lost 0 bases, the J end lost 5 bases, and 14 bases lay between the germline ends. This CDR3 is built from 14 residues. The CDR3 coding sequence is TGCAGTGCTAGAGAAACCCTGGGAGGCCACGAGCAGTACTTC. This sequence encodes CSARETLGGHEQYF.

V and J are TRBV20-1 and TRBJ2-5, with D perhaps matching TRBD1 (6 bases). The germline V gene has CDR1 DFQATT and CDR2 SNEGSKA (reference sequence). There are 17 residues in the CDR3. Trimming removed 2 bases from V and 5 bases from J, with 24 bases in between. The DNA for the CDR3 is TGCAGTGCTAGATCTGGCCTAGGGGGAGCTAAGACGGAGACCCAGTACTTC. As protein: CSARSGLGGAKTETQYF.

The chain employs TRBV5-4 and TRBJ1-4, with no clear D. The CDR3 spans 14 residues. Looked up from germline, CDR1 is SGHNT and CDR2 is YYREEE (reference sequence). With 0 bases removed from V and 4 bases from J, the gap between germline ends came to 7 bases. The CDR3 bases are TGTGCCAGCAGCTTGGCCGATGGTAATGAAAAACTGTTTTTT. Protein: CASSLADGNEKLFF.

Judged by abundance, this clonotype is medium-sized. This sequence joins TRBV6-5 and TRBJ1-4, with 7 bases fitting TRBD1. Germline V gene data show CDR1 as MNHEY and CDR2 as SVGAGI. V lost 4 bases, J lost 7 bases, and 6 bases stayed unmatched. This CDR3 contains 14 residues. Here the CDR3 reads CASSSDRAVEKLFF. CDR3 coding DNA: TGTGCCAGCAGTTCCGACAGGGCGGTTGAAAAACTGTTTTTT.

The table lists this clonotype with a few counts. The rearrangement links TRBV6-2 or TRBV6-3 to TRBJ1-5; 9 bases are shared with TRBD1. Germline values: CDR1 MNHEY, CDR2 SVGEGT. The CDR3 runs 14 residues. The V gene end was trimmed by 8 bases and the J gene end by 2 bases; junction bases not matched to a gene: 4. DNA of the CDR3: TGTGCCAGCGGGAGGACAGGGGGCAATCAGCCCCAGCATTTT. It is translated as CASGRTGGNQPQHF.

In its sample, this clonotype is medium-sized. The V call is TRBV27, the J call TRBJ2-1, with D perhaps being TRBD1 or TRBD2 (5 bases each). This CDR3 has 16 amino acids. CDR1 MNHEY and CDR2 SMNVEV come from the germline V gene (reference sequence). Trimming took 2 bases from V and 0 from J, leaving 11 bases between them. Written as DNA, the CDR3 is TGTGCCAGCAGTTTAGGGGGACGTAGCTCCTACAATGAGCAGTTCTTC. Amino acids: CASSLGGRSSYNEQFF.

In its sample, this clonotype is medium-sized. The genes are TRBV5-5 and TRBJ2-7, with TRBD1 matching 8 bases. Trimming at V came to 2 bases and at J to 3 bases, leaving 7 bases not matched to a gene. CDR1 and CDR2 (germline): SGHKS, YYEKEE (reference sequence). This CDR3 region has 15 residues. CDR3 amino acids: CASSLNRGSLYEQYF. CDR3 nucleotides: TGTGCCAGCAGCTTAAACAGGGGGTCTCTCTACGAGCAGTACTTC.

This chain joins TRBV11-2 and TRBJ2-5; D perhaps matches TRBD1 (5 bases). This CDR3 region has 13 residues. Germline V gene data show CDR1 as SGHAT and CDR2 as FQNNGV. The V and J ends lost 5 bases and 1 base respectively, with 8 bases between them. The CDR3 nucleotides read TGTGCCAGCAGCCCAGGGATCCAAGAGACCCAGTACTTC. The encoded protein is CASSPGIQETQYF.

The V and J genes are TRBV9 and TRBJ1-1, with a possible D match to TRBD1 (6 bases). The CDR3 is made up of 15 amino acids. The V and J ends lost 4 bases and 4 bases respectively, with 17 bases between them. The germline V gene has CDR1 SGDLS and CDR2 YYNGEE. Here the CDR3 reads CASSSGGGSGTEAFF. CDR3 nucleotide sequence: TGTGCCAGCAGCTCGGGAGGGGGGAGCGGCACTGAAGCTTTCTTT.

V gene TRBV6-1 combines with J gene TRBJ1-4; no clear D. The V end was cut by 7 bases, the J end by 8 bases, with 17 bases between. Germline lookup yields CDR1 MNHNS and CDR2 SASEGT. The CDR3 runs 14 residues. The CDR3 nucleotides read TGTGCCAGCATGCGGACCGCCCTTAGGGAAAAACTGTTTTTT. It specifies CASMRTALREKLFF.

The chain couples TRBV20-1 to TRBJ2-7, with 11 bases fitting TRBD1. With V trimmed by 5 bases and J by 5 bases, 2 bases remained unmatched. The CDR3 spans 12 residues. CDR1 and CDR2 (germline): DFQATT, SNEGSKA (reference sequence). The CDR3 DNA sequence: TGCAGTGCTGGGACAGGGGGTGACGAGCAGTACTTC. The encoded protein is CSAGTGGDEQYF.

With regard to this clonotype: A read error may be the cause here, since a much bigger clone is one base away. The chain couples TRBV27 to TRBJ2-7; 7 positions agree with TRBD2. The germline V gene has CDR1 MNHEY and CDR2 SMNVEV (reference sequence). This CDR3 has 15 amino acids. CDR3 sequence (DNA): TGTGCCAGCAGTTTATCAGGTCTAGCGGATTACGTGCAGTACTTC. Protein sequence: CASSLSGLADYVQYF.

This clonotype ranks as medium-sized (0.01 to 0.1%). The CDR3 bases are TGCAGCGTCGAATTCTGGGGGGTTACAGATACGCAGTATTTT. Translated, it gives CSVEFWGVTDTQYF. V gene TRBV29-1 combines with J gene TRBJ2-3, with D tentatively TRBD2 (6 bases). CDR3 size: 14 residues. The V and J ends lost 6 bases and 3 bases respectively, with 16 bases between them. In germline, CDR1 is SQVTM, CDR2 ANQGSEA.

In its sample, this clonotype was seen once. The rearrangement uses TRBV7-4 and TRBJ2-7; D is perhaps TRBD1 (9 bases). The CDR3 sequence is 17 residues long. The V gene lost 6 bases and the J gene lost 2 bases, with 23 bases spanning the gap. Germline V gene data show CDR1 as SGHVT and CDR2 as SQSDAQ. The CDR3 bases are TGTGCCAGCAGTTACTCGCTTAGCGGGACAGGGCCCTACGAGCAGTACTTC. Protein sequence: CASSYSLSGTGPYEQYF.

A few counts support this clonotype. This rearrangement joins TRBV6-2 or TRBV6-3 to TRBJ2-7; D might be TRBD1 or TRBD2, each matching 5 bases. CDR1 is MNHEY and CDR2 is SVGEGT in the germline V gene. This CDR3 has 12 residues. The germline V and J ends were trimmed by 4 bases and 6 bases, with 10 bases remaining between them. The CDR3 reads CASSFGTAEQYF. CDR3 nucleotide sequence: TGTGCCAGCAGTTTCGGGACCGCCGAGCAGTACTTC.

This clonotype was picked up one time. The rearrangement joins TRBV28 to TRBJ2-7, with 7 bases aligning to TRBD2. Trimming took 11 bases from V and 0 from J; bases not matched to a gene: 7. The CDR3 consists of 13 residues. Per germline, CDR1 MDHEN and CDR2 SYDVKM. As DNA, the CDR3 is TGTGCCTCAGCGGGAATCCCCTCCTACGAGCAGTACTTC. As protein: CASAGIPSYEQYF. The full variable domain, with the rest looked up from reference TRBV28 and TRBJ2-7, is DVKVTQSSRYLVKRTGEKVFLECVQDMDHENMFWYRQDPGLGLRLIYFSYDVKMKEKGDIPEGYSVSREKKERFSLILESASTNQTSMYLCASAGIPSYEQYFGPGTRLTVT.

This chain connects TRBV7-9 to TRBJ1-3; D unresolved. Trimming pared 1 base from V and 0 bases from J, leaving 7 bases between. The CDR3 extends over 15 amino acids. Per germline, CDR1 SEHNR and CDR2 FQNEAQ (reference sequence). The CDR3 DNA reads TGTGCCAGCAGCTTAGGTACGGGCTCTGGAAACACCATATATTTT. Translation: CASSLGTGSGNTIYF.

This clonotype has a handful of counts. The rearrangement joins TRBV6-6 to TRBJ2-7; possibly TRBD2 for D (5 bases). This CDR3 has 18 residues. V was pared by 0 bases and J by 0 bases, with 18 bases between. Germline CDR1 is MNHNY and CDR2 is SVGAGI (reference sequence). The CDR3 spells CASSYSKRSSGSSYEQYF. The DNA of the CDR3 is TGTGCCAGCAGTTACTCGAAGCGATCTTCGGGAAGCTCCTACGAGCAGTACTTC.

By frequency in the sample, this clonotype is medium-sized. This chain uses TRBV11-3 with TRBJ2-1; 11 bases agree with TRBD2. Germline CDR1 SGHNT, CDR2 YENEEA. This CDR3 spans 16 amino acids. V dropped 0 bases and J dropped 9; count of bases not matched to a gene: 7. CDR3 protein: CASSLDVLAGEAEQFF. In DNA form, the CDR3 reads TGTGCCAGCAGCTTAGATGTACTAGCGGGAGAAGCTGAGCAGTTCTTC. Together with reference TRBV11-3 and TRBJ2-1, the CDR3 gives the full variable domain: EAGVVQSPRYKIIEKKQPVAFWCNPISGHNTLYWYLQNLGQGPELLIRYENEEAVDDSQLPKDRFSAERLKGVDSTLKIQPAELGDSAVYLCASSLDVLAGEAEQFFGPGTRLTVL.

This clonotype is classed as medium-sized. The chain combines TRBV6-6 with TRBJ2-3, with 9 bases identical to TRBD2. V shed 2 bases, J shed 2 bases, and the junction held 8 bases outside the gene matches. CDR3 size: 17 residues. Germline CDR1 and CDR2: MNHNY and SVGAGI (reference sequence). The CDR3 coding sequence is TGTGCCAGCAGTTACCCGAGCAGCGGGAGGACCACAGATACGCAGTATTTT. Translating it yields CASSYPSSGRTTDTQYF.

By share, this clonotype counts as medium-sized (0.01 to 0.1%). The chain links TRBV27 to TRBJ2-4, with 12 bases matching TRBD2. The germline CDR1 and CDR2 sequences are MNHEY and SMNVEV (reference sequence). The CDR3 extends over 16 amino acids. With 5 bases clipped from V and 9 bases from J, the junction kept 11 bases outside the gene matches. CDR3 DNA: TGTGCCAGCAGTGATCGGGGACTAGCGGGCGGGGGCATTCAGTACTTC. This sequence encodes CASSDRGLAGGGIQYF.